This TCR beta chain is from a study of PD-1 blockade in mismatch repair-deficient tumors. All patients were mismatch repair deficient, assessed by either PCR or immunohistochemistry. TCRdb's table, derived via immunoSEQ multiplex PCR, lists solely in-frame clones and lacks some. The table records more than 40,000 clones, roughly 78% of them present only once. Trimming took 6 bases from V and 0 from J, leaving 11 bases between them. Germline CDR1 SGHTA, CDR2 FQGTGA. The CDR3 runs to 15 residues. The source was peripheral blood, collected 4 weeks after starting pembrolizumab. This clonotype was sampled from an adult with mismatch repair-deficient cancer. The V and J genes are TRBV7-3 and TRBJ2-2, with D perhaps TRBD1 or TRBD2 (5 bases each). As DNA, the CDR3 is TGTGCCAGCAGTTGGGACCGCTCGAACACCGGGGAGCTGTTTTTT. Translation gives CASSWDRSNTGELFF.